Listed below are T cell receptor beta chains from one sample, sequenced in a study of technical replicates of blood from a few donors. Assay: immunoSEQ multiplex PCR; the TCRdb copy retains only in-frame clones and omits some. Counted here are fewer than 60,000 clones, nearly 95% occurring once; the ten biggest clones make up roughly 3.1%. The sequenced material came from PBMCs. The receptors derive from a human donor in good health. Some clones in this sample may be carry-over from other donors' samples. Both conserved end residues are part of each CDR3. A D gene is named only where the DNA matches it firmly. Some rows have no size entry. The others give once, few or many, or a class for an expanded clone.

CDR3 protein: CASSKGVAGAKTQYF
CDR3 DNA: TGTGCCAGCAGCAAGGGAGTAGCGGGAGCCAAGACCCAGTACTTC
clone size: NA
J gene: TRBJ2-5
D gene: TRBD2
V gene: TRBV7-9

CDR3 protein: CASSLVGTPSGQFF
CDR3 DNA: TGTGCCAGCAGCTTGGTTGGGACACCCTCTGGGCAGTTCTTC
clone size: NA
J gene: TRBJ2-1
D gene: NA
V gene: TRBV5-4

CDR3 protein: CASSETSASYNEQFF
CDR3 DNA: TGTGCCAGCAGTGAAACTAGCGCCTCCTACAATGAGCAGTTCTTC
clone size: NA
J gene: TRBJ2-1
D gene: TRBD2
V gene: TRBV6-1

CDR3 protein: CASTRRPSGERSYEQYF
CDR3 DNA: TGTGCCAGCACCCGACGACCCTCAGGGGAACGCTCCTACGAGCAGTACTTC
clone size: NA
J gene: TRBJ2-7
D gene: NA
V gene: TRBV9

CDR3 protein: CASSLVSQTLAGAAAQYF
CDR3 DNA: TGCGCCAGCAGCTTGGTGTCCCAAACTCTAGCGGGTGCCGCGGCCCAGTACTTC
clone size: NA
J gene: TRBJ2-5
D gene: TRBD2
V gene: TRBV5-1

CDR3 protein: CAWTDLPGTSGSRYNEQFF
CDR3 DNA: TGTGCCTGGACCGACCTCCCTGGGACTAGCGGGAGCCGCTACAATGAGCAGTTCTTC
clone size: once
J gene: TRBJ2-1
D gene: TRBD2
V gene: TRBV30

CDR3 protein: CASSQVAAGGPYEQYF
CDR3 DNA: TGCGCCAGCAGCCAAGTTGCAGCGGGAGGGCCCTACGAGCAGTACTTC
clone size: NA
J gene: TRBJ2-7
D gene: TRBD2
V gene: TRBV4-1

CDR3 protein: CASSPGRVERHGYTF
CDR3 DNA: TGTGCCAGCAGCCCCGGCCGGGTTGAAAGACATGGCTACACCTTC
clone size: NA
J gene: TRBJ1-2
D gene: NA
V gene: TRBV7-2

CDR3 protein: CASSPRQLTYEQYF
CDR3 DNA: TGTGCCAGCAGCCCGAGACAGCTTACCTACGAGCAGTACTTC
clone size: once
J gene: TRBJ2-7
D gene: NA
V gene: TRBV13

CDR3 protein: CASSRLQGAGAYNEQFF
CDR3 DNA: TGTGCCAGCAGCCGTTTACAGGGGGCAGGCGCCTACAATGAGCAGTTCTTC
clone size: NA
J gene: TRBJ2-1
D gene: TRBD1
V gene: TRBV7-3

CDR3 protein: CASTIAGTSYNEQFF
CDR3 DNA: TGTGCCAGCACAATAGCGGGGACCTCCTACAATGAGCAGTTCTTC
clone size: NA
J gene: TRBJ2-1
D gene: TRBD2
V gene: TRBV19

CDR3 protein: CASSATGTQGGYTF
CDR3 DNA: TGTGCCAGCAGCGCGACAGGGACCCAAGGTGGCTACACCTTC
clone size: NA
J gene: TRBJ1-2
D gene: TRBD1
V gene: TRBV2

CDR3 protein: CASSEGQGKTQYF
CDR3 DNA: TGTGCCAGCAGTGAAGGGCAGGGAAAGACCCAGTACTTC
clone size: NA
J gene: TRBJ2-5
D gene: NA
V gene: TRBV6-4

CDR3 protein: CASSGDRGNSPLHF
CDR3 DNA: TGTGCCAGCAGCGGGGACAGGGGTAATTCACCCCTCCACTTT
clone size: NA
J gene: TRBJ1-6
D gene: TRBD1
V gene: TRBV11-3

CDR3 protein: CASSLRGGTGLLNTEAFF
CDR3 DNA: TGTGCCAGCAGCTTAAGGGGGGGGACAGGTCTTTTGAACACTGAAGCTTTCTTT
clone size: NA
J gene: TRBJ1-1
D gene: TRBD1
V gene: TRBV7-3

CDR3 protein: CASSPLLGLAGGETQYF
CDR3 DNA: TGTGCCAGCTCACCACTACTGGGACTAGCGGGAGGAGAGACCCAGTACTTC
clone size: NA
J gene: TRBJ2-5
D gene: TRBD2
V gene: TRBV18

CDR3 protein: CASSLYRTDYGYTF
CDR3 DNA: TGTGCCAGCAGCTTGTATAGGACAGATTATGGCTACACCTTC
clone size: NA
J gene: TRBJ1-2
D gene: NA
V gene: TRBV11-2

CDR3 protein: CASSQANRGLETQYF
CDR3 DNA: TGTGCCAGCAGCCAAGCTAACAGGGGTTTGGAGACCCAGTACTTC
clone size: once
J gene: TRBJ2-5
D gene: TRBD1
V gene: TRBV14

CDR3 protein: CASSRLGGAINEKLFF
CDR3 DNA: TGTGCCAGCAGCCGCCTGGGGGGGGCAATAAACGAAAAACTGTTTTTT
clone size: NA
J gene: TRBJ1-4
D gene: NA
V gene: TRBV7-2

CDR3 protein: CASRGQASGPNYGYTF
CDR3 DNA: TGTGCCAGCAGGGGACAGGCTTCTGGTCCCAACTATGGCTACACCTTC
clone size: NA
J gene: TRBJ1-2
D gene: TRBD1
V gene: TRBV2

CDR3 protein: CASSRSRDRGADTQYF
CDR3 DNA: TGTGCCAGCAGCCGGTCCCGGGACAGGGGGGCAGATACGCAGTATTTT
clone size: NA
J gene: TRBJ2-3
D gene: TRBD1
V gene: TRBV7-3

CDR3 protein: CASSEGAGGRFYEQYF
CDR3 DNA: TGTGCCAGCAGTGAAGGAGCGGGGGGGCGTTTCTACGAGCAGTACTTC
clone size: NA
J gene: TRBJ2-7
D gene: TRBD2
V gene: TRBV2

CDR3 protein: CAWITGGLNEQFF
CDR3 DNA: TGTGCCTGGATTACGGGAGGCCTAAATGAGCAGTTCTTC
clone size: once
J gene: TRBJ2-1
D gene: TRBD2
V gene: TRBV30

CDR3 protein: CASSHTGDSTYEQYF
CDR3 DNA: TGTGCCAGCAGCCATACTGGAGACTCTACCTACGAGCAGTACTTC
clone size: NA
J gene: TRBJ2-7
D gene: NA
V gene: TRBV7-2

CDR3 protein: CASSPWEGREYEQYF
CDR3 DNA: TGTGCCAGCTCACCCTGGGAAGGGAGAGAGTACGAGCAGTACTTC
clone size: NA
J gene: TRBJ2-7
D gene: NA
V gene: TRBV18

CDR3 protein: CASSPASPMNTEAFF
CDR3 DNA: TGTGCCAGCAGCCCCGCCAGTCCCATGAACACTGAAGCTTTCTTT
clone size: NA
J gene: TRBJ1-1
D gene: NA
V gene: TRBV5-5

CDR3 protein: CASSRTEKLFF
CDR3 DNA: TGTGCCAGCAGCCGGACAGAAAAACTGTTTTTT
clone size: NA
J gene: TRBJ1-4
D gene: NA
V gene: TRBV6-1

CDR3 protein: CASSLLARGGSGEQFF
CDR3 DNA: TGCGCCAGCAGCCTCTTAGCCCGGGGGGGATCAGGGGAGCAGTTCTTC
clone size: NA
J gene: TRBJ2-1
D gene: TRBD2
V gene: TRBV5-1

CDR3 protein: CASSSGNQPQHF
CDR3 DNA: TGTGCCAGCAGTTCAGGCAATCAGCCCCAGCATTTT
clone size: NA
J gene: TRBJ1-5
D gene: NA
V gene: TRBV6-5

CDR3 protein: CASSRGQGAENSPLHF
CDR3 DNA: TGTGCCAGCAGCCGGGGACAGGGGGCAGAAAATTCACCCCTCCACTTT
clone size: NA
J gene: TRBJ1-6
D gene: TRBD1
V gene: TRBV11-3

CDR3 protein: CASTKNRGGTGEAFF
CDR3 DNA: TGTGCCAGCACCAAAAACAGGGGGGGAACAGGTGAAGCTTTCTTT
clone size: NA
J gene: TRBJ1-1
D gene: TRBD1
V gene: TRBV6-5

CDR3 protein: CASSPGLVMYNEQFF
CDR3 DNA: TGCGCCAGCAGCCCTGGACTAGTTATGTACAATGAGCAGTTCTTC
clone size: NA
J gene: TRBJ2-1
D gene: TRBD2
V gene: TRBV4-3

CDR3 protein: CASSFGGHYEQYF
CDR3 DNA: TGTGCCAGCAGTTTCGGTGGTCACTACGAGCAGTACTTC
clone size: NA
J gene: TRBJ2-7
D gene: NA
V gene: TRBV27

CDR3 protein: CASSSGETQYF
CDR3 DNA: TGTGCCAGCAGCTCCGGGGAGACCCAGTACTTC
clone size: NA
J gene: TRBJ2-5
D gene: NA
V gene: TRBV7-7

CDR3 protein: CASSRGYLEGGNTIYF
CDR3 DNA: TGTGCCAGCAGCCGGGGCTATTTGGAGGGAGGAAACACCATATATTTT
clone size: once
J gene: TRBJ1-3
D gene: NA
V gene: TRBV7-8

CDR3 protein: CASSSPPWGGSDTQYF
CDR3 DNA: TGTGCCAGCAGTTCCCCACCGTGGGGGGGCTCAGATACGCAGTATTTT
clone size: once
J gene: TRBJ2-3
D gene: NA
V gene: TRBV6-5

CDR3 protein: CASSLLLAGGADTQYF
CDR3 DNA: TGTGCCAGCAGCTTACTACTAGCGGGGGGGGCAGATACGCAGTATTTT
clone size: once
J gene: TRBJ2-3
D gene: TRBD2
V gene: TRBV7-2

CDR3 protein: CASSLQGSNQPQHF
CDR3 DNA: TGTGCCAGCAGTCTACAGGGTAGCAATCAGCCCCAGCATTTT
clone size: NA
J gene: TRBJ1-5
D gene: NA
V gene: TRBV27

CDR3 protein: CASSGNRALGNSPLHF
CDR3 DNA: TGTGCCAGCAGCGGCAACAGGGCCCTTGGAAATTCACCCCTCCACTTT
clone size: NA
J gene: TRBJ1-6
D gene: NA
V gene: TRBV5-4

CDR3 protein: CASSLGLANTGELFF
CDR3 DNA: TGTGCCAGCAGCTTAGGACTAGCGAACACCGGGGAGCTGTTTTTT
clone size: NA
J gene: TRBJ2-2
D gene: TRBD2
V gene: TRBV6-6

CDR3 protein: CASSVNFGVDGYTF
CDR3 DNA: TGTGCCAGCAGCGTTAACTTCGGGGTGGATGGCTACACCTTC
clone size: NA
J gene: TRBJ1-2
D gene: NA
V gene: TRBV5-6

CDR3 protein: CASRRQGALEKLFF
CDR3 DNA: TGTGCCAGCAGACGACAGGGGGCACTTGAAAAACTGTTTTTT
clone size: NA
J gene: TRBJ1-4
D gene: TRBD1
V gene: TRBV6-1

CDR3 protein: CSGRFPGSHGYTF
CDR3 DNA: TGCAGCGGCCGCTTCCCTGGGAGCCATGGCTACACCTTC
clone size: NA
J gene: TRBJ1-2
D gene: NA
V gene: TRBV29-1

CDR3 protein: CASSLGQRHEQFF
CDR3 DNA: TGTGCCAGCAGCTTAGGGCAGCGGCATGAGCAGTTCTTC
clone size: NA
J gene: TRBJ2-1
D gene: NA
V gene: TRBV5-4

CDR3 protein: CASSWGGQANYEQYF
CDR3 DNA: TGTGCCAGTTCCTGGGGGGGACAGGCGAACTACGAGCAGTACTTC
clone size: NA
J gene: TRBJ2-7
D gene: NA
V gene: TRBV19

CDR3 protein: CASSSGGLYEQYF
CDR3 DNA: TGTGCCAGCAGTAGCGGGGGGCTCTACGAGCAGTACTTC
clone size: NA
J gene: TRBJ2-7
D gene: TRBD2
V gene: TRBV2

CDR3 protein: CSARGGSEQYF
CDR3 DNA: TGCAGTGCTAGGGGTGGGAGCGAGCAGTACTTC
clone size: NA
J gene: TRBJ2-7
D gene: NA
V gene: TRBV20-1

CDR3 protein: CASSLTPFYGYTF
CDR3 DNA: TGCGCCAGCAGCCTGACTCCTTTCTATGGCTACACCTTC
clone size: NA
J gene: TRBJ1-2
D gene: NA
V gene: TRBV5-1

CDR3 protein: CASSSGAGVQGEQYF
CDR3 DNA: TGCGCCAGCAGCTCCGGAGCGGGAGTGCAGGGTGAGCAGTACTTC
clone size: NA
J gene: TRBJ2-7
D gene: TRBD2
V gene: TRBV5-1